The 9 T cell receptor beta chains reported below all come from one sample, sequenced in a study of T cell changes during pregnancy in multiple sclerosis. Sequencing used immunoSEQ multiplex PCR; TCRdb keeps in-frame clones, though not all of them. The sample records about 53,000 clones, around 90% being singletons. The starting material was CD4+ T cells from peripheral blood mononuclear cells, obtained in the third trimester of pregnancy. These receptors were taken from a female donor with multiple sclerosis, enrolled in a pregnancy study.

A word on this clone: In the same sample, other DNA sequences code for this CDR3. This sequence joins TRBV9 and TRBJ1-2; maybe TRBD1 (5 bases). The CDR3 runs 13 residues. The V gene lost 1 base and the J gene lost 1 base, with 5 bases spanning the gap. In germline, CDR1 is SGDLS, CDR2 YYNGEE. In DNA form, the CDR3 reads TGTGCCAGCAGCGTACAGGGTAACTATGGCTACACCTTC. Its translation is CASSVQGNYGYTF.

This chain uses TRBV7-9 with TRBJ2-1, with D possibly matching TRBD1 (5 bases). V lost 5 bases and J lost 15, with 14 bases in between. Germline CDR1 and CDR2: SEHNR and FQNEAQ (reference sequence). The CDR3 contains 11 residues. The CDR3 loop is CASSPRQGPFF. The CDR3 DNA is TGTGCCAGCAGCCCTAGGCAGGGCCCGTTCTTC.

This sequence joins TRBV7-9 and TRBJ1-2; possibly TRBD1 for D (5 bases). The V end was cut by 4 bases, the J end by 6 bases, with 9 bases between. The CDR3 length is 12 residues. Per germline, CDR1 SEHNR and CDR2 FQNEAQ (reference sequence). DNA for the CDR3: TGTGCCAGCAGCTGGGGGGGAGATGGCTACACCTTC. This gives the protein CASSWGGDGYTF.

This chain uses TRBV9 with TRBJ2-3; TRBD1 matches at 7 bases. The J segment lost 2 bases and the V segment lost 0 bases, leaving 3 bases of the junction unmatched. The CDR3 runs to 15 residues. CDR1 and CDR2 (germline): SGDLS, YYNGEE. CDR3 sequence (DNA): TGTGCCAGCAGCGTAGGACAGGGACCCACAGATACGCAGTATTTT. Its translation: CASSVGQGPTDTQYF.

The chain links TRBV7-9 to TRBJ2-5; TRBD2 aligns across 10 bases. Germline values: CDR1 SEHNR, CDR2 FQNEAQ (reference sequence). The CDR3 has 16 residues. With 3 bases clipped from V and 2 bases from J, the junction kept 6 bases outside the gene matches. The CDR3 DNA follows: TGTGCCAGCAGCTTGAATAGCGGGGGGTTTCAAGAGACCCAGTACTTC. Translating gives CASSLNSGGFQETQYF. The whole variable domain, remainder taken from reference TRBV7-9 and TRBJ2-5, is DTGVSQNPRHKITKRGQNVTFRCDPISEHNRLYWYRQTLGQGPEFLTYFQNEAQLEKSRLLSDRFSAERPKGSFSTLEIQRTEQGDSAMYLCASSLNSGGFQETQYFGPGTRLLVL.

This chain uses TRBV30 with TRBJ2-2; TRBD1 matches 8 bases. Germline V gives CDR1 GTSNPN, CDR2 SVGIG (reference sequence). V lost 2 bases to trimming and J lost 8 bases; unmatched junction nucleotides: 4. The CDR3 sequence is 13 residues long. CDR3 sequence: CAWSSTGEGELFF. The CDR3 nucleotides are TGTGCCTGGAGTTCGACAGGGGAGGGGGAGCTGTTTTTT.

CDR3 protein: CASSFDTGNSYNEQFF. The CDR3 DNA reads as TGCGCCAGCAGCTTTGATACAGGGAACTCCTACAATGAGCAGTTCTTC. The chain carries TRBV5-1 and TRBJ2-1; TRBD1 might be the D (6 bases). The V end was cut by 2 bases, the J end by 0 bases, with 12 bases between. The CDR3 is 16 amino acids. Germline CDR1 reads SGHRS; CDR2 reads YFSETQ.

As DNA, the CDR3 is TGTGCCAGCAGCCAATTCAGGGGGTCTGGAAACACCATATATTTT. Its translation: CASSQFRGSGNTIYF. This chain connects TRBV9 to TRBJ1-3; 7 nucleotides agree with TRBD1. Unmatched junction bases numbered 5, after V lost 4 bases and J lost 1 base. The CDR3 extends over 15 amino acids. Germline loops: CDR1 SGDLS, CDR2 YYNGEE.

V is TRBV9 and J is TRBJ1-6, with D unresolved. V lost 0 bases to trimming and J lost 7 bases, with 17 bases between them. The CDR3 spans 17 residues. Germline lookup yields CDR1 SGDLS and CDR2 YYNGEE. CDR3 residues: CASSVVAVPAENSPLHF. Written as DNA, the CDR3 is TGTGCCAGCAGCGTAGTAGCGGTTCCGGCAGAAAATTCACCCCTCCACTTT.